The 11 T cell receptor beta chains below all came from one sample that was sequenced in a study of cytomegalovirus exposure and HLA in healthy donors (dated by TCRdb to between 2016 and 2019). Libraries came from the immunoSEQ multiplex PCR assay. The multiplex PCR relied on a mix of 60 forward primers for TCR Vbeta segments and 13 reverse primers for TCR Jbeta segments. Entries here come from immuneACCESS through TCRdb and include only in-frame sequences with V and J called. Some clones fail to appear in such tables; in the studies checked, an unresolved V gene covers under half of the shortfall, and the cause of the remainder is unknown. The sample yields roughly 150,000 clones; approximately 80% were counted once. Clones ranked in the top ten supply 2% to 2.5% of the sample. The sample was PBMCs. These receptors originate from a man aged 30 to 39 in good health and CMV-seronegative.

This chain links TRBV11-2 with TRBJ1-1; D gene uncertain. Trimming took off 5 bases at V and 1 base at J, with 5 bases between the two ends. Germline assignment: CDR1 SGHAT and CDR2 FQNNGV. This CDR3 comprises 12 residues. The CDR3 loop is CASSPRNTEAFF. The DNA of the CDR3 is TGTGCCAGCAGCCCCCGGAACACTGAAGCTTTCTTT. The entire variable domain, with the rest obtained from reference TRBV11-2 and TRBJ1-1, is as follows: EAGVAQSPRYKIIEKRQSVAFWCNPISGHATLYWYQQILGQGPKLLIQFQNNGVVDDSQLPKDRFSAERLKGVDSTLKIQPAKLEDSAVYLCASSPRNTEAFFGQGTRLTVV.

The rearrangement uses TRBV28 and TRBJ1-5, with unresolved D. V was clipped by 4 bases and J by 0 bases, with 13 bases between them. The CDR3 has 16 amino acids. Germline lookup yields CDR1 MDHEN and CDR2 SYDVKM. CDR3: CASSSYLLLSNQPQHF. DNA of the CDR3: TGTGCCAGCAGTTCTTATCTACTACTTAGCAATCAGCCCCAGCATTTT.

A remark on this clone: One junction end disagrees with the germline gene, perhaps due to a read error. J is TRBJ1-1 and V is TRBV7-9; a possible D gene is TRBD1 (5 bases). The length of the CDR3 is 12 residues. Germline V lookup: CDR1 SEHNR, CDR2 FQNEAQ (reference sequence). The CDR3 coding sequence is TGTTCCAGCAGCATCAGGCCAGGGGAAGCTTTCTTT. Its translation is CSSSIRPGEAFF.

This clone was observed a handful of times. V is TRBV6-1 and J is TRBJ2-7; D is perhaps TRBD2 (5 bases). This CDR3 is built from 13 residues. V was trimmed by 2 bases and J by 4 bases, leaving 9 bases between them. Germline V CDR1 and CDR2: MNHNS, SASEGT. CDR3: CASSELRRYEQYF. CDR3 nucleotide sequence: TGTGCCAGCAGTGAACTGAGGAGGTACGAGCAGTACTTC.

This clone showed up just a few times. This rearrangement joins TRBV10-3 to TRBJ1-1, with 9 bases matching TRBD1. V was clipped by 10 bases and J by 12 bases; unmatched bases: 9. The CDR3 consists of 11 residues. Germline assignment: CDR1 ENHRY and CDR2 SYGVKD. CDR3 sequence reads: CATGGDRASFF. CDR3 bases: TGTGCCACTGGGGGGGACAGGGCGTCTTTCTTT.

The chain has TRBV11-3 and TRBJ2-3; tentative D call: TRBD2 (6 bases). The ends were cut back, 9 bases at V and 4 bases at J, with 8 bases in the middle. The CDR3 is 11 residues long. Germline V gene data show CDR1 as SGHNT and CDR2 as YENEEA. Here the CDR3 reads CASSGADTQYF. The CDR3 DNA reads TGTGCCAGTTCGGGAGCAGATACGCAGTATTTT.

Comments on this clone: The sample carries other DNA sequences with the same CDR3. The CDR3 spells CASSLTSGTGELFF. As DNA, the CDR3 is TGCGCCAGCAGCCTGACTAGCGGCACCGGGGAGCTGTTTTTT. V gene TRBV5-1 combines with J gene TRBJ2-2, with 9 bases aligning to TRBD2. V trimming: 4 bases; J trimming: 4 bases; junction bases outside the gene matches: 2. The CDR3 consists of 14 residues. Germline V CDR1 and CDR2: SGHRS, YFSETQ.

This clone was found once. The chain employs TRBV6-1 and TRBJ1-4; weak D call: TRBD1 (6 bases). Trimming shortened V by 8 bases and J by 6 bases, and 19 bases separated the two germline ends. The CDR3 is 15 residues long. Germline V gives CDR1 MNHNS, CDR2 SASEGT. This CDR3 reads CASGTPQGRYEKLFF. The DNA for the CDR3 is TGTGCCAGCGGTACTCCCCAGGGGAGATATGAAAAACTGTTTTTT.

The genes are TRBV5-1 and TRBJ2-7; 10 nucleotides align to TRBD2. Trimming cost V 4 bases and J 3 bases; bases outside gene matches: 10. Germline CDR1 SGHRS, CDR2 YFSETQ. There are 16 residues in the CDR3. CDR3 nucleotide sequence: TGCGCCAGCAGCCTCCCCCTAGCGGGAGAGGGCTACGAGCAGTACTTC. Protein sequence: CASSLPLAGEGYEQYF.

V is TRBV10-3 and J is TRBJ2-7; 13 bases are shared with TRBD2. The CDR3 extends over 16 amino acids. V was clipped by 9 bases and J by 0 bases; unmatched bases: 8. CDR1 ENHRY and CDR2 SYGVKD come from the germline V gene. The CDR3 spells CAISGTSGTNSYEQYF. CDR3 sequence (DNA): TGTGCCATTTCCGGGACTAGCGGGACTAACTCCTACGAGCAGTACTTC.

The rearrangement joins TRBV5-6 to TRBJ2-1, with 11 bases identical to TRBD2. V lost 4 bases to trimming and J lost 10 bases; unmatched junction nucleotides: 10. The CDR3 totals 15 residues. Germline CDR1 and CDR2: SGHDT and YYEEEE. The DNA for the CDR3 is TGTGCCAGCAGCCCCGGGACTAGCGGCCTTAGAGAGCAGTTCTTC. Its protein is CASSPGTSGLREQFF.